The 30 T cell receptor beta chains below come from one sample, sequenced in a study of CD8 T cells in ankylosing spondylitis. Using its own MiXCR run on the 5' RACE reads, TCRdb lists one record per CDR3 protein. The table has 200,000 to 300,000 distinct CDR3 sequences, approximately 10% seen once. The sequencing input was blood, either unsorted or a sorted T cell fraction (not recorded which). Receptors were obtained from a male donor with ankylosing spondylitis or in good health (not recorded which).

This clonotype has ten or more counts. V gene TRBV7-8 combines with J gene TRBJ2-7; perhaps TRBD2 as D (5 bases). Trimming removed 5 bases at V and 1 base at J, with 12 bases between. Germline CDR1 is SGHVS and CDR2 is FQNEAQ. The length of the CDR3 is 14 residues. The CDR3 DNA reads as TGTGCCAGCAGCCCATCTAGGAGGTCCTACGAGCAGTACTTC. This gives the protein CASSPSRRSYEQYF.

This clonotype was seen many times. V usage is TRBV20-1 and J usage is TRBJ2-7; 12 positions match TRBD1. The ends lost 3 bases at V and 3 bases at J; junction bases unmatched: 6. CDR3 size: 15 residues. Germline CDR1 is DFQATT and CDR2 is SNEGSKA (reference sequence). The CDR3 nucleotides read TGCAGTGCTAGGGACCGGGACAGGGGGCTCTACGAGCAGTACTTC. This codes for CSARDRDRGLYEQYF.

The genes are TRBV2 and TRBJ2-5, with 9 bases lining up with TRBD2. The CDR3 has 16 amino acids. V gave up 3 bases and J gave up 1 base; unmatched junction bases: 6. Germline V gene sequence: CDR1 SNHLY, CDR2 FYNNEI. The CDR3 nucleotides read TGTGCCAGCAGTGAGGGGCGAGCGGGAGGCCAAGAGACCCAGTACTTC. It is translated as CASSEGRAGGQETQYF.

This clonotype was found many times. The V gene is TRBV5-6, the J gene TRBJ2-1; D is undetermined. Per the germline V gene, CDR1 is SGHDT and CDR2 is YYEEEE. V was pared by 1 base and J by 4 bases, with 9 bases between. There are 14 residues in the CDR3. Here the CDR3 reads CASSLRWVYNEQFF. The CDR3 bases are TGTGCCAGCAGCTTGCGTTGGGTGTACAATGAGCAGTTCTTC.

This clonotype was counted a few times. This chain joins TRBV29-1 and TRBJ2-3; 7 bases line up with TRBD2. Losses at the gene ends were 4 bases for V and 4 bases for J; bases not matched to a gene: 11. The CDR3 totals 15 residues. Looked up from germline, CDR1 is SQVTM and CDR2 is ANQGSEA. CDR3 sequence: CSVGGGRAWADTQYF. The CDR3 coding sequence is TGCAGCGTTGGGGGAGGGAGGGCCTGGGCAGATACGCAGTATTTT.

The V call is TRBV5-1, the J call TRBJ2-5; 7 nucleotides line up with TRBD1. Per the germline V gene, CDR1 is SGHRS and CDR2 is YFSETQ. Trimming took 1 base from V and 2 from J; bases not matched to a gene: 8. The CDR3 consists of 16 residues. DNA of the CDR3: TGCGCCAGCAGCTTGAACCCGGGACAGCAACAAGAGACCCAGTACTTC. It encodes CASSLNPGQQQETQYF. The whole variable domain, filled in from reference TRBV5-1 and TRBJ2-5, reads KAGVTQTPRYLIKTRGQQVTLSCSPISGHRSVSWYQQTPGQGLQFLFEYFSETQRNKGNFPGRFSGRQFSNSRSEMNVSTLELGDSALYLCASSLNPGQQQETQYFGPGTRLLVL.

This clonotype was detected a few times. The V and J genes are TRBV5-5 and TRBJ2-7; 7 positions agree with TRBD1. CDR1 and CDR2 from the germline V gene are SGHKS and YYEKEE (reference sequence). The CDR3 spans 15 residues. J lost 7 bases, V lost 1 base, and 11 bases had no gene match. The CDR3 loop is CASSLSGTASGEQYF. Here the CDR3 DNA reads TGTGCCAGCAGCTTGTCCGGGACAGCATCGGGTGAGCAGTACTTC.

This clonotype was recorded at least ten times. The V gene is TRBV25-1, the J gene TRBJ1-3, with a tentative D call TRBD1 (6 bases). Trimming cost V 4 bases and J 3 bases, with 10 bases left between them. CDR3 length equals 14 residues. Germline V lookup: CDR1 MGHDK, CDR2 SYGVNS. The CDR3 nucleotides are TGTGCCAGCAGTGCCCAGGGACATGGAAACACCATATATTTT. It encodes CASSAQGHGNTIYF.

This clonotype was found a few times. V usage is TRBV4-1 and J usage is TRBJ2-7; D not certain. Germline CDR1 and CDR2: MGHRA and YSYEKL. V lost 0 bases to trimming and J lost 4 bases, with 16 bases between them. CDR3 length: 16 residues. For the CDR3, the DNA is TGCGCCAGCAGCCAAGATAAGCGACTTTCGGGTTACGAGCAGTACTTC. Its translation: CASSQDKRLSGYEQYF.

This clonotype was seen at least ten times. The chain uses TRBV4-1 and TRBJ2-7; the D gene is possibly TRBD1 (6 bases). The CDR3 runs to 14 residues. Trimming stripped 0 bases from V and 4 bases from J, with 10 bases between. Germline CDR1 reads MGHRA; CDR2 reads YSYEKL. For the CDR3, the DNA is TGCGCCAGCAGCCAAGACCCCACAGGGTACGAGCAGTACTTC. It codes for CASSQDPTGYEQYF.

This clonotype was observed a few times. Written as DNA, the CDR3 is TGCGCCAGCAGTCATGTGCGTACCACCTACGAGCAGTACTTC. Its translation: CASSHVRTTYEQYF. This rearrangement joins TRBV23-1 to TRBJ2-7; D ambiguous. TRBV23-1 carries the ORF label, with uncertain function. This CDR3 contains 14 residues. V dropped 3 bases and J dropped 2 bases, with 11 bases sitting between them.

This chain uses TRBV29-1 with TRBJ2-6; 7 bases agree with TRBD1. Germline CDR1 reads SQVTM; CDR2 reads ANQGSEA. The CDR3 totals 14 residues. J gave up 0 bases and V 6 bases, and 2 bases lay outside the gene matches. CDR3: CSVPGGSGANVLTF. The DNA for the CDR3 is TGCAGCGTCCCAGGGGGCTCTGGGGCCAACGTCCTGACTTTC.

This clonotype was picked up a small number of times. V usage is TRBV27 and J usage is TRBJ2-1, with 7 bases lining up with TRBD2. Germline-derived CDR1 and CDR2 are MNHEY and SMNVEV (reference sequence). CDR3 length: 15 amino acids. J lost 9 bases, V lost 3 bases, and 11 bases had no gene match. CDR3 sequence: CASSFLAASRVEQFF. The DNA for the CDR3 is TGTGCCAGCAGTTTCCTAGCGGCTAGTCGGGTTGAGCAGTTCTTC.

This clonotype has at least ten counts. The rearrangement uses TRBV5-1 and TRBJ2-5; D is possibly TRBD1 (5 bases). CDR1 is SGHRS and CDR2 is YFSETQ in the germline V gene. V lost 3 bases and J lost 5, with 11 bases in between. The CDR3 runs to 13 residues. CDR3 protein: CASSSTPGETQYF. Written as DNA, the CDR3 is TGCGCCAGCAGCTCCACTCCAGGGGAGACCCAGTACTTC.

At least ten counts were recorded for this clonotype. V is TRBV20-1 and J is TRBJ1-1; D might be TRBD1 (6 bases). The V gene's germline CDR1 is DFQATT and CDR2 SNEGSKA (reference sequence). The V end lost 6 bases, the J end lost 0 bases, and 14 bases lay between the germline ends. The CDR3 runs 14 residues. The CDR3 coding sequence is TGCAGTGCCCTGCGGGGGGCGGTGAACACTGAAGCTTTCTTT. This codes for CSALRGAVNTEAFF.

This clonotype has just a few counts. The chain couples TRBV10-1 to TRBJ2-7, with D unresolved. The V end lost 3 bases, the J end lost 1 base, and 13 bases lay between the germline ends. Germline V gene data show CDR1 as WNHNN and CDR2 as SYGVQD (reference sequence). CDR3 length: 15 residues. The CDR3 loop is CASSDPTEGSYEQYF. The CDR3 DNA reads TGCGCCAGCAGTGATCCTACGGAAGGGTCCTACGAGCAGTACTTC.

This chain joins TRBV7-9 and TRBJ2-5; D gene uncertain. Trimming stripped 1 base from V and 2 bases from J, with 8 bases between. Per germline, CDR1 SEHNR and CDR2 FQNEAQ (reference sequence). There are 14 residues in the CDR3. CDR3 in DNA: TGTGCCAGCAGCTTAGTCCCGGCTCAAGAGACCCAGTACTTC. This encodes CASSLVPAQETQYF.

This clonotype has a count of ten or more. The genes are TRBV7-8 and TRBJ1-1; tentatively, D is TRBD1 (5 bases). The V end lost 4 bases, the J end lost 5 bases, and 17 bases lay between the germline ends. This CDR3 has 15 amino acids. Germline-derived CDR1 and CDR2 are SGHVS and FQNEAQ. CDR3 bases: TGTGCCAGCAGCTCCAGGGCCGGGGATGGTACTGAAGCTTTCTTT. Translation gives CASSSRAGDGTEAFF.

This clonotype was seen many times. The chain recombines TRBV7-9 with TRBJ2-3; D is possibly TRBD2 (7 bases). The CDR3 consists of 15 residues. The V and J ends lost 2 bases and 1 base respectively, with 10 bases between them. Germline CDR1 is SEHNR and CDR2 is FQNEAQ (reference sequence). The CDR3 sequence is CASSLRGGGTDTQYF. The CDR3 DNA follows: TGTGCCAGCAGCTTAAGGGGGGGCGGCACAGATACGCAGTATTTT.

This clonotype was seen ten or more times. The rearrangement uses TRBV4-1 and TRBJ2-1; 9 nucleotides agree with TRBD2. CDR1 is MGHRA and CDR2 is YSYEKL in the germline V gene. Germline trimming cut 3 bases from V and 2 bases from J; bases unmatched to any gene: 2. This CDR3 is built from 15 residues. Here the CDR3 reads CASSQGGGAYNEQFF. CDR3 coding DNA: TGCGCCAGCAGCCAGGGCGGGGGGGCCTACAATGAGCAGTTCTTC.

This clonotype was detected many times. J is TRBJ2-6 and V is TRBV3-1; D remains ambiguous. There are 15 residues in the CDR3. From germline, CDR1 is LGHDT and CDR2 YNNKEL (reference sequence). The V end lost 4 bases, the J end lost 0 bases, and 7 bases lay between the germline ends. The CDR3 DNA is TGTGCCAGCAGCCCTCAGGCCTCTGGGGCCAACGTCCTGACTTTC. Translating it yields CASSPQASGANVLTF. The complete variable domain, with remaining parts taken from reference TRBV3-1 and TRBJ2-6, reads DTAVSQTPKYLVTQMGNDKSIKCEQNLGHDTMYWYKQDSKKFLKIMFSYNNKELIINETVPNRFSPKSPDKAHLNLHINSLELGDSAVYFCASSPQASGANVLTFGAGSRLTVL.

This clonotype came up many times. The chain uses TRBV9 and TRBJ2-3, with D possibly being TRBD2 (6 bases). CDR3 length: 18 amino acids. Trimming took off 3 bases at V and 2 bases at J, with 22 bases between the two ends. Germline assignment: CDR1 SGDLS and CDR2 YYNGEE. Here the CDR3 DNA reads TGTGCCAGCAGCGCGGCTCGTCAACCGGGACTCCTCACAGATACGCAGTATTTT. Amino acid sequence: CASSAARQPGLLTDTQYF.

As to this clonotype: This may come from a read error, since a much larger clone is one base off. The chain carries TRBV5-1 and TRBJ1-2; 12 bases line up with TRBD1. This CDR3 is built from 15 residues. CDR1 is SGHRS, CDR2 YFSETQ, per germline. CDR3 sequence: CAGSLGTGGDYGYTF. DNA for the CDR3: TGCGCCGGCAGCTTGGGGACAGGGGGCGATTATGGCTACACCTTC.

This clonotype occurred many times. The CDR3 is CSARDADSGSTDTQYF. The CDR3 DNA is TGCAGTGCTAGAGATGCTGATAGCGGGAGCACAGATACGCAGTATTTT. V and J are TRBV20-1 and TRBJ2-3; 7 nucleotides match TRBD2. This CDR3 comprises 16 residues. CDR1 and CDR2 (germline): DFQATT, SNEGSKA (reference sequence). V lost 0 bases and J lost 0; bases outside the gene matches: 6.

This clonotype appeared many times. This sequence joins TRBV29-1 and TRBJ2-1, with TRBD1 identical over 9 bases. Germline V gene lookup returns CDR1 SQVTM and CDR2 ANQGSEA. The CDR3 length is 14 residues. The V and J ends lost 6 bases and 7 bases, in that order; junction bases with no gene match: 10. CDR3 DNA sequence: TGCAGCGTCCTGGGACAGGGAAGGGAAAATGAGCAGTTCTTC. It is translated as CSVLGQGRENEQFF.

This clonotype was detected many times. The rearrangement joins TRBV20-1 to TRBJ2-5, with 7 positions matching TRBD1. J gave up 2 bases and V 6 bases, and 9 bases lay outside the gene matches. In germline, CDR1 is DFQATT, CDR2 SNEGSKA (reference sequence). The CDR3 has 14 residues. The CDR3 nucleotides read TGCAGTGCCCCGCCAGGGGGACCACAAGAGACCCAGTACTTC. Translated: CSAPPGGPQETQYF.

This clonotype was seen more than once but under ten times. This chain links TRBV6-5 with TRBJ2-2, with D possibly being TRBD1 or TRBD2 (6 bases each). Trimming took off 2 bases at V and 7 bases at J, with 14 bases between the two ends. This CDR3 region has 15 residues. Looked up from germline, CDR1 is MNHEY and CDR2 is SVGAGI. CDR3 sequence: CASSYTEQGGGELFF. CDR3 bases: TGTGCCAGCAGTTACACCGAACAGGGAGGCGGGGAGCTGTTTTTT.

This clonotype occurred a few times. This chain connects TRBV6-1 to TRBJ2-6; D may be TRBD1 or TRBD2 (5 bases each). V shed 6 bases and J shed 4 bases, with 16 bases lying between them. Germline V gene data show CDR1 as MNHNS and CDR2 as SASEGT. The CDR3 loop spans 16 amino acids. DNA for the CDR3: TGTGCCAGCAGAAGAGGGGCCGGGGAGGGGGCCAACGTCCTGACTTTC. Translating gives CASRRGAGEGANVLTF.

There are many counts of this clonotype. CDR3 amino acids: CASSYRRMGGEGNEQFF. CDR3 sequence (DNA): TGCGCCAGCAGTTACCGGAGAATGGGGGGCGAGGGCAATGAGCAGTTCTTC. The J gene is TRBJ2-1, the V gene TRBV5-1; D is tentatively TRBD1 or TRBD2 (6 bases each). The CDR3 runs 17 residues. In germline, CDR1 is SGHRS, CDR2 YFSETQ. Trimming removed 5 bases at V and 6 bases at J, with 24 bases between.

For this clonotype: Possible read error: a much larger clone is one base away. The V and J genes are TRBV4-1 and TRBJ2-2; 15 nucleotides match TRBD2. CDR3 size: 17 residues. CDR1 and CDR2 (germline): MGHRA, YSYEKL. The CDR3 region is CASGQGLAGGQTGELFF. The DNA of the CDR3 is TGCGCCAGCGGCCAGGGACTAGCGGGAGGTCAGACCGGGGAGCTGTTTTTT.